A selection of T cell receptor beta chains follows, all from one sample in a study of T cell responses to AZD1222 COVID-19 vaccine. Generated by immunoSEQ multiplex PCR, the TCRdb table keeps only in-frame clones and is missing some. The sample has 240,000 or so clones, approximately 95% seen once; the top ten hold 0.55%. Specimen: peripheral blood, collected on day 0 of AZD1222 vaccination. The receptors were sampled from an adult in good health. Each CDR3 is given with its conserved first and last residue. A D gene is named only where the DNA matches it firmly. Size tells how often a clone was seen (once, few, many) or the class of an expanded clone, and some rows leave it out.

size | J | V | D | DNA | CDR3
NA | TRBJ2-3 | TRBV5-1 | TRBD1 | TGCGCCAGCAGCAATGACAGGGGCTCAGATACGCAGTATTTT | CASSNDRGSDTQYF
NA | TRBJ1-6 | TRBV30 | TRBD1 | TGTGCCTGGAGTTTCTCAGGGGGTTATTCACCCCTCCACTTT | CAWSFSGGYSPLHF
NA | TRBJ2-7 | TRBV5-1 | TRBD2 | TGCGCCAGCAGCTCCGGGACTAGCGGGTACGAGCAGTACTTC | CASSSGTSGYEQYF
NA | TRBJ2-7 | TRBV6-1 | NA | TGTGCCAGCAGTGAACAGGGGATCTCCTACGAGCAGTACTTC | CASSEQGISYEQYF
NA | TRBJ1-1 | TRBV19 | NA | TGTGCCAGTAGTATCGGTAGTACTGAAGCTTTCTTT | CASSIGSTEAFF
NA | TRBJ1-5 | TRBV4-1 | TRBD1 | TGCGCCAGCAGCCAACTGAGTCTCGGGACAGCGAATCAGCCCCAGCATTTT | CASSQLSLGTANQPQHF
NA | TRBJ2-5 | TRBV27 | TRBD1 | TGTGCCAGCAGTTTCCGGACAGGAGTACAAGAGACCCAGTACTTC | CASSFRTGVQETQYF
NA | TRBJ2-7 | TRBV11-2 | NA | TGTGCCAGCAGCTTAAGGCAGCACTCGGGCTACGAGCAGTACTTC | CASSLRQHSGYEQYF
NA | TRBJ2-5 | TRBV2 | NA | TGTGCCAGCAGTGGTGGGGAGACCCAGTACTTC | CASSGGETQYF
NA | TRBJ2-7 | TRBV29-1 | NA | TGCGGACGGGTGGGGCGGACCTACGAGCAGTACTTC | CGRVGRTYEQYF
few | TRBJ1-4 | TRBV15 | TRBD1 | TGTGCCACCAGCAGAGATGCCGGGACAGGGGATGAAAAACTGTTTTTT | CATSRDAGTGDEKLFF
NA | TRBJ1-1 | TRBV7-2 | TRBD1 | TGTGCCAGCAGCCAACAGGGGGAAGCTTTCTTT | CASSQQGEAFF
once | TRBJ1-2 | TRBV5-6 | NA | TGTGCCAGCAGCACCACAGGGAAGGAATTGATTGGCTACACCTTC | CASSTTGKELIGYTF
NA | TRBJ2-3 | TRBV7-9 | TRBD2 | TGTGCCAGCAGACCTTGGCGGGGGGCGCTTGGAGGAGATACGCAGTATTTT | CASRPWRGALGGDTQYF
NA | TRBJ1-4 | TRBV2 | TRBD1 | TGTGCCGTCGGGACAGGACTTGGGGGGGATGAAAAACTGTTTTTT | CAVGTGLGGDEKLFF
NA | TRBJ2-7 | TRBV20-1 | NA | TGCAGTGCTAGTCCCCACGAGCAGTACTTC | CSASPHEQYF
NA | TRBJ1-2 | TRBV6-5 | NA | TGTGCCACCCGGGATGGGGTCAGGGGCTACACCTTC | CATRDGVRGYTF
NA | TRBJ1-1 | TRBV18 | TRBD1 | TGTGCCAGCTCACTCGTCAGGGACAGGGGTACAAGGAACACTGAAGCTTTCTTT | CASSLVRDRGTRNTEAFF
NA | TRBJ2-2 | TRBV3-1/TRBV3-2 | TRBD1 | TGTGCCAGCAGCCAAGATGGGACAGGGGGCAACACCGGGGAGCTGTTTTTT | CASSQDGTGGNTGELFF
NA | TRBJ1-6 | TRBV27 | NA | TGTGCCAGCAGTTTAGGCAGGGTTGCTTCACCCCTCCACTTT | CASSLGRVASPLHF
NA | TRBJ1-1 | TRBV29-1 | NA | TGCAGCGTAAGGGGAGGATTGAACACTGAAGCTTTCTTT | CSVRGGLNTEAFF
NA | TRBJ2-7 | TRBV3-1/TRBV3-2 | NA | TGTGCCAGCAGCCAAGTCGGGGCATCCGAGCAGTACTTC | CASSQVGASEQYF
NA | TRBJ1-1 | TRBV5-4 | NA | TGTGCCAGCAGCTTGAGGCAGCCTGGGCACACTGAAGCTTTCTTT | CASSLRQPGHTEAFF
NA | TRBJ1-5 | TRBV7-2 | NA | TGTGCCAGCAGCTTATTTGGCGGACCTCAGCCCCAGCATTTT | CASSLFGGPQPQHF
few | TRBJ2-3 | TRBV19 | TRBD2 | TGTGCCAGTAGTGCGGGACTACCTAGCACAGATACGCAGTATTTT | CASSAGLPSTDTQYF
NA | TRBJ1-2 | TRBV9 | NA | TGTGCCAGCAGCCCCGAGCCTGGTACCTATGGCTACACCTTC | CASSPEPGTYGYTF
NA | TRBJ1-6 | TRBV28 | NA | TGTGCCAGCAGTTTAGGGTTACAAAGGGGGTATGGCGATTCACCCCTCCACTTT | CASSLGLQRGYGDSPLHF
NA | TRBJ1-3 | TRBV28 | NA | TGTGCCAGCAGTTTGGGCCCAAACTCCTCTGGAAACACCATATATTTT | CASSLGPNSSGNTIYF
NA | TRBJ2-7 | TRBV3-1/TRBV3-2 | NA | TGTGCCAGCAGCCTAAGGGAGAGAGAGCAGTACTTC | CASSLREREQYF
NA | TRBJ2-2 | TRBV19 | NA | TGTGCCAGTAGTCTGCTGACAGTATTCCCTCTTGGGACCGGGGAGCTGTTTTTT | CASSLLTVFPLGTGELFF
NA | TRBJ1-5 | TRBV7-8 | TRBD1 | TGTGCCAGCAGCTCCGGGACAGGGTTTTCGTATGGTAGCAATCAGCCCCAGCATTTT | CASSSGTGFSYGSNQPQHF
NA | TRBJ1-1 | TRBV6-1 | NA | TGTGCCAGCAGTGAAAGAAGGCCTTTGGACACTGAAGCTTTCTTT | CASSERRPLDTEAFF
NA | TRBJ1-1 | TRBV24-1 | NA | TGTGCCACCAGTGAACAGGGGAACACTGAAGCTTTCTTT | CATSEQGNTEAFF
NA | TRBJ1-4 | TRBV10-2 | NA | TGCGCCAGCGGCAAGGAGGGCGAAAAACTGTTTTTT | CASGKEGEKLFF
many | TRBJ1-5 | TRBV7-9 | TRBD1 | TGTGCCAGCAGCTACGGACAGGGCCTCAATCAGCCCCAGCATTTT | CASSYGQGLNQPQHF
NA | TRBJ2-7 | TRBV5-4 | NA | TGTGCCAGCAGTCCCGGACTCCCTCCCCTCTACGAGCAGTACTTC | CASSPGLPPLYEQYF
NA | TRBJ1-2 | TRBV4-1 | NA | TGCGCCAGCAGCCAAGATTTGTGGGATCGAGCTAACTATGGCTACACCTTC | CASSQDLWDRANYGYTF
NA | TRBJ1-1 | TRBV3-1/TRBV3-2 | NA | TGTGCCAGCAGCCAAGTTGGCACTGAAGCTTTCTTT | CASSQVGTEAFF
NA | TRBJ1-6 | TRBV4-3 | NA | TGCGCCAGCAGCCAAGATTGGCAGAAGAGCTCCTATAATTCACCCCTCCACTTT | CASSQDWQKSSYNSPLHF
NA | TRBJ2-2 | TRBV11-3 | TRBD2 | TGTGCCAGCAGCTTCTCGACATGGACTAGCGGAGACACCGGGGAGCTGTTTTTT | CASSFSTWTSGDTGELFF
NA | TRBJ2-7 | TRBV7-2 | TRBD1 | TGTGCCAGCAGCCTCCGACAGGGAAGCGAGCAGTACTTC | CASSLRQGSEQYF
NA | TRBJ1-1 | TRBV2 | NA | TGTGCCAGCAGTCCCCACGGGATGAACACTGAAGCTTTCTTT | CASSPHGMNTEAFF